The present T cell receptor beta chain was sequenced within a study of early T cells in non-severe SARS-CoV-2 infection. In the study overall: Chains were unpaired, as sequencing was done on bulk RNA from unsorted whole blood.

Individual cDNA molecules carried attached unique molecular identifiers. From the 5' RACE reads, TCRdb called clonotypes with MiXCR, one entry per CDR3 protein. The sample holds tens of thousands of distinct CDR3 sequences; approximately 5.6% are singletons and the top ten take about 5%. This clonotype was seen repeatedly, ten times or more. Its antigen remains unknown. The CDR3 consists of 12 residues. V was shortened by 1 base and J by 3 bases, with 4 bases between the two germline ends. The V gene's germline CDR1 is SGHDT and CDR2 YYEEEE. Study-wide results and caveats: Anti-spike CD8 responses were favored in VDJdb matching, and private and CD4 specificities were missed.

The chain joins TRBV5-6 to TRBJ1-2, with D unclear. The specimen sequenced was whole blood. The receptor was derived from an adult who was a healthcare worker with PCR-confirmed SARS-CoV-2 infection or an uninfected control (not recorded which). For the CDR3, the DNA is TGTGCCAGCAGCTTGACGGACTATGGCTACACCTTC. Protein sequence: CASSLTDYGYTF.